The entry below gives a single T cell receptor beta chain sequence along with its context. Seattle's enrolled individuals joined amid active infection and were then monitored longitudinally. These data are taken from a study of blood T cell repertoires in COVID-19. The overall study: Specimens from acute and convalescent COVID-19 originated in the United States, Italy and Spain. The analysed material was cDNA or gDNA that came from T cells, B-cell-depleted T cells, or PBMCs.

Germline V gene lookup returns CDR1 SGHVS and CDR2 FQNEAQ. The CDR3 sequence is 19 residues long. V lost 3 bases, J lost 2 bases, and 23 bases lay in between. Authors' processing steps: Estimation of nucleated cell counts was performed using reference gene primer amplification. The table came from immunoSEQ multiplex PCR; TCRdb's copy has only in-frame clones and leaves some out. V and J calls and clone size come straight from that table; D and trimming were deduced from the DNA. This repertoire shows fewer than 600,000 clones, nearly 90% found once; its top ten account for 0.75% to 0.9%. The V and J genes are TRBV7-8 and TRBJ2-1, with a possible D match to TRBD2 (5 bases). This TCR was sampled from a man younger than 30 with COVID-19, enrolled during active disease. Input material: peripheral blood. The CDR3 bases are TGTGCCAGCAGCTTTAGCCCTCCCCTAGCTGCCTATACCTACAATGAGCAGTTCTTC. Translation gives CASSFSPPLAAYTYNEQFF.